This paragraph covers one T cell receptor (beta chain) sequence. The CDR3 runs to 14 residues. The germline gives CDR1 SGHVS, CDR2 FNYEAQ. The data originate from a study of tumor-infiltrating lymphocytes in oesophageal squamous cell carcinoma. In TCRdb, the PCR reads were re-called with MiXCR into one record per CDR3 protein. The sample records 12,000 or so distinct CDR3 sequences, 56% being singletons. V and J are TRBV7-6 and TRBJ2-3; maybe TRBD1 (6 bases). The DNA end lines up better with TRBJ1-1; the J call may be wrong. The sequence derives from a female donor with esophageal squamous cell carcinoma. Sequenced sample: esophageal tumor tissue. The CDR3 DNA reads TGTGCCAGCAGCCCCTTAGGGGGGCTCGGTGAAGCTTTCTTT. Its protein is CASSPLGGLGEAFF.